Included here is one T cell receptor beta chain sequence, with context. What it binds is unknown. The data stem from a study of cytomegalovirus exposure and HLA in healthy donors. Study results and limitations: Later on, an analysis found that several of the most significant clusters appeared to be linked to common viral pathogens, which included parvovirus B19. Apparent HLA restriction characterized most CMV-associated TCR beta chains in a later analysis. Productive status was seen about 90% or about 30% of the time for most TCR beta V segments in an earlier analysis.

Both 60 Vbeta primers and 13 Jbeta primers went into the PCR. TCRdb's table, derived via immunoSEQ multiplex PCR, lists solely in-frame clones and lacks some. Here the sample spans a few hundred thousand clones, around 73% being singletons. The CDR3 is 12 amino acids. V shed 10 bases and J shed 4 bases, with 12 bases lying between them. The germline gives CDR1 LNHDA, CDR2 SQIVND (reference sequence). Sequenced sample: PBMCs. This chain uses TRBV19 with TRBJ2-3; D gene unclear. This receptor was taken from a woman in her 30s in good health and CMV-seronegative. The CDR3 DNA sequence: TGTGCCACCCGCCTAAGCTCAGATACGCAGTATTTT. Its translation is CATRLSSDTQYF. The entire variable domain, with the rest obtained from reference TRBV19 and TRBJ2-3, is as follows: DGGITQSPKYLFRKEGQNVTLSCEQNLNHDAMYWYRQDPGQGLRLIYYSQIVNDFQKGDIAEGYSVSREKKESFPLTVTSAQKNPTAFYLCATRLSSDTQYFGPGTRLTVL.